This T cell receptor (beta chain) was retrieved from a study of blood T cell repertoires in COVID-19. Repertoires were generated with immunoSEQ multiplex PCR, while TCRdb's copy carries only in-frame clones and drops some. This table has roughly 100,000 clones, more than 80% appearing once. Germline loops: CDR1 LGHDT, CDR2 YNNKEL (reference sequence). The junction had 2 bases not matched to a gene; V was cut back by 3 bases and J by 7 bases. The CDR3 has 13 amino acids. The TCR comes from a woman aged 55-75 years with acute or convalescent COVID-19. The chain joins TRBV3-1 (or the pseudogene TRBV3-2) to TRBJ1-5; TRBD1 matches 8 bases. Input material: peripheral blood. The CDR3 sequence: CASSQDREQPQHF. For the CDR3, the DNA is TGTGCCAGCAGCCAGGACAGGGAGCAGCCCCAGCATTTT.